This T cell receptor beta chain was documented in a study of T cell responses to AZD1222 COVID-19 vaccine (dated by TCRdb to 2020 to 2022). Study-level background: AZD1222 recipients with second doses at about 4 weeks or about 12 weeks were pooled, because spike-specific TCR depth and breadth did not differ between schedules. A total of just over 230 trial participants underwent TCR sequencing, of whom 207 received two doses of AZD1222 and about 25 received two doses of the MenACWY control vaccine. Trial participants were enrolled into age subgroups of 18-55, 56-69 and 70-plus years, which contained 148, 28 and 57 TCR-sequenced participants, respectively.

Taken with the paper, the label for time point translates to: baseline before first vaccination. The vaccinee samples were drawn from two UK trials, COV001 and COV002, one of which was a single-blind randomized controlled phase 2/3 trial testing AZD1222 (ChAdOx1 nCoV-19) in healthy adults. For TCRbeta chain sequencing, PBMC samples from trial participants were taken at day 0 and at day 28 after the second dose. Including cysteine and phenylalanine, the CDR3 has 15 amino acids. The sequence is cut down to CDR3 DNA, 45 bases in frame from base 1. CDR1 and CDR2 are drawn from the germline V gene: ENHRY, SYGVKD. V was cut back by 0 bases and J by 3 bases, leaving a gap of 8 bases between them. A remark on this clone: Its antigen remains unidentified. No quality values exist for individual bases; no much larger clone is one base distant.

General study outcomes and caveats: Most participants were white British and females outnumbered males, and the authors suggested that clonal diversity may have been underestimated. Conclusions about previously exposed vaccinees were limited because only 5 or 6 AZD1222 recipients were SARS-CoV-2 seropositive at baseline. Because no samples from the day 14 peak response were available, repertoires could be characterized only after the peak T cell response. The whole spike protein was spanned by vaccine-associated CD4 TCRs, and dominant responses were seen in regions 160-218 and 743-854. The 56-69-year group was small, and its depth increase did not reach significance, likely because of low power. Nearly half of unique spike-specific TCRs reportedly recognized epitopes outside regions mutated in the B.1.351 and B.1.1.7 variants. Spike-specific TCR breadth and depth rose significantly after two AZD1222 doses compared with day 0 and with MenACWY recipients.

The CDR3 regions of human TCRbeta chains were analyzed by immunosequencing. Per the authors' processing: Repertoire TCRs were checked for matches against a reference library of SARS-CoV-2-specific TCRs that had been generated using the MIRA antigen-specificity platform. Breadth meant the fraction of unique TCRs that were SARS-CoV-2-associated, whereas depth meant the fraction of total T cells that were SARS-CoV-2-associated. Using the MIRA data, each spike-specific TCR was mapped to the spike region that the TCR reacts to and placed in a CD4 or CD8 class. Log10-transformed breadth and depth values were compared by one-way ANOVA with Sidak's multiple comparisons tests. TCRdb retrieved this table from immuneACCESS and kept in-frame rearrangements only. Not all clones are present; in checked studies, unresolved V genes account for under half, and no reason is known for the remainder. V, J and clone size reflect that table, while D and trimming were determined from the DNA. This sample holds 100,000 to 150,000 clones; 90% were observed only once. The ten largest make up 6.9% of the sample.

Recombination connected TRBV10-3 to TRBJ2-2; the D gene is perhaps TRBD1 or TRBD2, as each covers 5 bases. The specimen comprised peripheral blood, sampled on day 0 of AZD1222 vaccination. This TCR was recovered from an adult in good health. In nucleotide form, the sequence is TGTGCCATCAGTGAGTCCGAGGGGTACACCGGGGAGCTGTTTTTT. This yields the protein CAISESEGYTGELFF.